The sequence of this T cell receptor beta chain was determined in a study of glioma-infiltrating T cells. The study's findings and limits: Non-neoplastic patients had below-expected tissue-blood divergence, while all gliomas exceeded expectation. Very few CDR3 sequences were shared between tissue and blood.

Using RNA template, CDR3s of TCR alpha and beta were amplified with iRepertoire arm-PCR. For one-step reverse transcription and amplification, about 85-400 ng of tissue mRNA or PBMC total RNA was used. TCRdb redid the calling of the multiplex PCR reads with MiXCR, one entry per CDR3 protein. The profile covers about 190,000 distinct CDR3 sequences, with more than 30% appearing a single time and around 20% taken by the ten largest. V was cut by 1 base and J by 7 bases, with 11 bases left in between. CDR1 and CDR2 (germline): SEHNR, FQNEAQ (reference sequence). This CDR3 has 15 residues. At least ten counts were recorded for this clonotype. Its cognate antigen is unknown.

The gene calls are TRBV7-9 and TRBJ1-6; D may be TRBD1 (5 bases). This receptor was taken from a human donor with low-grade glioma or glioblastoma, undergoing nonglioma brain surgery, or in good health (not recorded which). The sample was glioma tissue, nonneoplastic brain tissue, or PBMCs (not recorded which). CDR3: CASSLGYQGNSPLHF. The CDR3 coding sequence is TGTGCCAGCAGCTTAGGTTACCAGGGAAATTCACCCCTCCACTTT.